The entry below describes one T cell receptor beta chain. Its antigen is unidentified. The CDR3 spans 16 residues. V was cut by 0 bases and J by 6 bases, with 20 bases left in between. Germline CDR1 GTSNPN, CDR2 SVGIG (reference sequence). These data are taken from a study of OX40 agonist ivuxolimab in advanced cancers. Whole-study results and caveats: The study observed clonal expansion of CD4+ and CD8+ blood T cells by week 6 at 0.1 to 3.0 mg/kg.

Libraries were prepared by immunoSEQ multiplex PCR; TCRdb keeps only in-frame clonotypes and omits some of them. This table has tens of thousands of clones, around 83% appearing once. The sequence came from an adult with an advanced solid tumor such as melanoma, head and neck, liver or kidney cancer. The chain is built from TRBV30 and TRBJ2-5; possible D gene TRBD2, 7 bases. The source material was CD4+ or CD8+ T cells sorted from blood, sampled in a trial of the OX40 agonist ivuxolimab. CDR3: CAWSVRWGGAVKTQYF. The CDR3 nucleotides are TGTGCCTGGAGTGTACGGTGGGGGGGGGCCGTGAAGACCCAGTACTTC.